The rows below give T cell receptor beta chains drawn from one sample of a study of T cell changes during pregnancy in multiple sclerosis. The assay was immunoSEQ multiplex PCR, and TCRdb's table has in-frame clones only and misses some. The table lists 45,000 to 55,000 clones, over 90% of them singletons, with around 1% in the top ten. The material sequenced was peripheral blood, taken after pregnancy. The source is a female donor with multiple sclerosis, enrolled in a pregnancy study. Each CDR3 is given with its conserved first and last residue. Each record gives: V gene, J gene, D gene, clone size, CDR3 protein, CDR3 DNA. D genes are given only for firm matches. Not all rows give a size; the values are once, few, many and, for expanded clones, a class.

V: TRBV29-1; J: TRBJ1-2; D: -; size: -; CDR3: CSVPLSRGGNYGYTF; DNA: TGCAGCGTGCCCCTCAGTCGGGGGGGGAACTATGGCTACACCTTC
V: TRBV19; J: TRBJ1-2; D: -; size: -; CDR3: CASRGGFGYTF; DNA: TGTGCCAGTAGGGGGGGTTTCGGCTACACCTTC
V: TRBV7-8; J: TRBJ2-7; D: TRBD1; size: once; CDR3: CASSRMTGQYEQYF; DNA: TGTGCCAGCAGCCGGATGACAGGGCAGTACGAGCAGTACTTC
V: TRBV6-5; J: TRBJ1-2; D: -; size: -; CDR3: CASTQKGDGYTF; DNA: TGTGCCAGCACCCAGAAGGGAGATGGCTACACCTTC
V: TRBV4-3; J: TRBJ2-1; D: TRBD2; size: once; CDR3: CASSQSGGDYNEQFF; DNA: TGCGCCAGCAGCCAAAGCGGGGGGGACTACAATGAGCAGTTCTTC
V: TRBV5-6; J: TRBJ1-5; D: -; size: -; CDR3: CASSLGLQPQHF; DNA: TGTGCCAGCAGCTTGGGGCTTCAGCCCCAGCATTTT
V: TRBV30; J: TRBJ2-1; D: TRBD2; size: -; CDR3: CAWDYPGTSSYNEQFF; DNA: TGTGCCTGGGACTACCCCGGGACTAGCAGCTACAATGAGCAGTTCTTC
V: TRBV6-6; J: TRBJ2-7; D: TRBD2; size: once; CDR3: CASSLERGASYEQYF; DNA: TGTGCCAGCAGTCTGGAGCGGGGGGCCTCCTACGAGCAGTACTTC
V: TRBV6-4; J: TRBJ2-5; D: -; size: -; CDR3: CASSERPQGTQYF; DNA: TGTGCCAGCAGTGAGCGCCCGCAGGGGACCCAGTACTTC
V: TRBV7-6; J: TRBJ1-5; D: -; size: few; CDR3: CASSPGAGGYSNQPQHF; DNA: TGTGCCAGCAGCCCCGGTGCGGGGGGATATAGCAATCAGCCCCAGCATTTT
V: TRBV18; J: TRBJ2-3; D: TRBD2; size: -; CDR3: CASSPRPSGGSSTDTQYF; DNA: TGTGCCAGCTCACCACGTCCTAGCGGGGGTTCTAGCACAGATACGCAGTATTTT
V: TRBV11-2; J: TRBJ2-3; D: TRBD1; size: -; CDR3: CASRTGTGVTDTQYF; DNA: TGTGCCAGCAGGACCGGGACAGGGGTTACAGATACGCAGTATTTT
V: TRBV9; J: TRBJ2-3; D: -; size: -; CDR3: CASSVASFTDTQYF; DNA: TGTGCCAGCAGCGTAGCATCATTCACAGATACGCAGTATTTT
V: TRBV2; J: TRBJ1-4; D: -; size: few; CDR3: CASSKIRGKLFF; DNA: TGTGCCAGCAGTAAAATCAGGGGAAAACTGTTTTTT
V: TRBV19; J: TRBJ1-1; D: -; size: -; CDR3: CASSRIRGLNTEAFF; DNA: TGTGCCAGTAGTCGCATCAGGGGTTTGAACACTGAAGCTTTCTTT
V: TRBV6-6; J: TRBJ2-2; D: TRBD1; size: -; CDR3: CASSTRTGGGELFF; DNA: TGTGCCAGCAGTACCCGGACAGGGGGCGGGGAGCTGTTTTTT
V: TRBV9; J: TRBJ2-5; D: TRBD2; size: -; CDR3: CASSPHVGLAGDGETQYF; DNA: TGTGCCAGCAGCCCCCACGTGGGGTTAGCGGGGGACGGGGAGACCCAGTACTTC
V: TRBV4-3; J: TRBJ2-6; D: TRBD1; size: -; CDR3: CASSPQGGPGANVLTF; DNA: TGCGCCAGCAGCCCACAGGGGGGCCCTGGGGCCAACGTCCTGACTTTC
V: TRBV11-1; J: TRBJ2-7; D: TRBD1; size: -; CDR3: CASLNRDRGHGEQYF; DNA: TGTGCCAGCCTTAACCGGGACAGGGGGCATGGTGAGCAGTACTTC
V: TRBV2; J: TRBJ1-4; D: -; size: -; CDR3: CASSEDRLPKEMFF; DNA: TGTGCCAGCAGTGAAGACAGGTTGCCGAAGGAGATGTTTTTT
V: TRBV7-9; J: TRBJ1-4; D: -; size: -; CDR3: CASSPGLPNEKLFF; DNA: TGTGCCAGCAGTCCAGGGCTTCCTAATGAAAAACTGTTTTTT
V: TRBV4-1; J: TRBJ2-2; D: -; size: -; CDR3: CASSQPVVVPGELFF; DNA: TGCGCCAGCAGCCAGCCGGTGGTTGTTCCCGGGGAGCTGTTTTTT
V: TRBV4-3; J: TRBJ2-1; D: TRBD1; size: -; CDR3: CASSHRDRVRGNEQFF; DNA: TGCGCCAGCAGCCATAGGGACAGGGTAAGGGGCAATGAGCAGTTCTTC
V: TRBV29-1; J: TRBJ2-4; D: TRBD2; size: -; CDR3: CSVTLGRSGGASAKNIQYF; DNA: TGCAGCGTTACCCTGGGGAGGAGCGGGGGGGCCTCGGCCAAAAACATTCAGTACTTC
V: TRBV11-2; J: TRBJ1-6; D: -; size: few; CDR3: CASSFHRGYSPLHF; DNA: TGTGCCAGCAGCTTCCATCGGGGGTATTCACCCCTCCACTTT
V: TRBV7-9; J: TRBJ1-4; D: TRBD1; size: -; CDR3: CASSTGAGGEKLFF; DNA: TGTGCCAGCAGCACAGGAGCAGGGGGGGAAAAACTGTTTTTT
V: TRBV2; J: TRBJ2-7; D: TRBD1; size: -; CDR3: CASIQQGIYEQYF; DNA: TGTGCCAGCATCCAACAGGGGATCTACGAGCAGTACTTC
V: TRBV5-5; J: TRBJ2-5; D: TRBD1; size: -; CDR3: CASSPTTGVETQYF; DNA: TGTGCCAGCAGCCCCACGACAGGGGTGGAGACCCAGTACTTC
V: TRBV29-1; J: TRBJ1-2; D: -; size: -; CDR3: CSVEVGYGYTF; DNA: TGCAGCGTTGAAGTCGGGTATGGCTACACCTTC
V: TRBV25-1; J: TRBJ2-1; D: TRBD1; size: -; CDR3: CASSEYRAGGFDEQFF; DNA: TGTGCCAGCAGTGAATATAGGGCAGGGGGCTTCGATGAGCAGTTCTTC
V: TRBV15; J: TRBJ1-2; D: -; size: once; CDR3: CATSTAVPGGYTF; DNA: TGTGCCACCAGCACAGCCGTTCCGGGGGGCTACACCTTC
V: TRBV9; J: TRBJ2-2; D: -; size: -; CDR3: CASSVTTLNTGELFF; DNA: TGTGCCAGCAGCGTTACGACACTGAACACCGGGGAGCTGTTTTTT
V: TRBV19; J: TRBJ1-3; D: -; size: few; CDR3: CASTPQASSGNTIYF; DNA: TGTGCCAGTACTCCACAGGCAAGCTCTGGAAACACCATATATTTT
V: TRBV7-8; J: TRBJ2-5; D: TRBD2; size: few; CDR3: CASSSLAGGPGETQYF; DNA: TGTGCCAGCAGCTCACTAGCGGGGGGGCCTGGAGAGACCCAGTACTTC
V: TRBV4-3; J: TRBJ2-1; D: TRBD1; size: -; CDR3: CASSLLRDSYNEQFF; DNA: TGCGCCAGCAGCCTATTACGGGACAGTTACAATGAGCAGTTCTTC
V: TRBV7-3; J: TRBJ2-1; D: TRBD2; size: -; CDR3: CASSLESGGHNEQFF; DNA: TGTGCCAGCAGCTTGGAAAGCGGGGGGCACAATGAGCAGTTCTTC
V: TRBV4-3; J: TRBJ2-5; D: -; size: -; CDR3: CASSPRGAVIGPETQYF; DNA: TGCGCCAGCAGCCCCAGGGGGGCTGTGATAGGCCCAGAGACCCAGTACTTC
V: TRBV6-1; J: TRBJ2-3; D: TRBD1; size: -; CDR3: CASSELGQGKQYF; DNA: TGTGCCAGCAGTGAACTGGGACAGGGAAAGCAGTATTTT
V: TRBV19; J: TRBJ2-7; D: -; size: -; CDR3: CASSTTSYEQYF; DNA: TGTGCCAGTAGTACGACAAGCTACGAGCAGTACTTC
V: TRBV5-1; J: TRBJ2-5; D: -; size: -; CDR3: CASSLTGQPQETQYF; DNA: TGCGCCAGCAGCCTCACCGGACAGCCTCAAGAGACCCAGTACTTC
V: TRBV4-3; J: TRBJ1-3; D: -; size: -; CDR3: CASSQETRTSPDLLSGNTIYF; DNA: TGCGCCAGCAGCCAAGAGACCCGGACATCGCCAGACCTCCTCTCTGGAAACACCATATATTTT
V: TRBV7-2; J: TRBJ1-1; D: TRBD1; size: -; CDR3: CASRDTGDVYTEAFF; DNA: TGTGCCAGCAGAGATACAGGGGATGTGTACACTGAAGCTTTCTTT
V: TRBV5-5; J: TRBJ2-7; D: -; size: -; CDR3: CASSASRTTYEQYF; DNA: TGTGCCAGCAGCGCCTCTCGGACAACCTACGAGCAGTACTTC
V: TRBV27; J: TRBJ1-5; D: TRBD1; size: -; CDR3: CASSPYGVQGGDQPQHF; DNA: TGTGCCAGCAGTCCATACGGCGTACAGGGGGGCGATCAGCCCCAGCATTTT
V: TRBV11-2; J: TRBJ1-1; D: -; size: -; CDR3: CASSLDPGLTEAFF; DNA: TGTGCCAGCAGCTTAGACCCAGGACTCACTGAAGCTTTCTTT
V: TRBV2; J: TRBJ2-7; D: -; size: -; CDR3: CASSEDSGNYEQYF; DNA: TGTGCCAGCAGTGAGGACTCTGGTAACTACGAGCAGTACTTC
V: TRBV4-3; J: TRBJ2-1; D: TRBD1; size: -; CDR3: CASSAGTGGGNEQFF; DNA: TGCGCCAGCAGCGCCGGGACAGGGGGAGGCAATGAGCAGTTCTTC
V: TRBV5-4; J: TRBJ2-3; D: TRBD1; size: -; CDR3: CASSLDRTGSTDTQYF; DNA: TGTGCCAGCAGCTTGGATCGGACAGGGTCCACAGATACGCAGTATTTT
V: TRBV9; J: TRBJ1-3; D: TRBD1; size: once; CDR3: CASSVGTGGAYGNTIYF; DNA: TGTGCCAGCAGCGTAGGGACAGGGGGCGCTTATGGAAACACCATATATTTT
V: TRBV6-5; J: TRBJ1-2; D: TRBD1; size: -; CDR3: CASSYSTGRGYTF; DNA: TGTGCCAGCAGTTACTCGACAGGGCGGGGCTACACCTTC
V: TRBV4-2; J: TRBJ2-3; D: TRBD2; size: -; CDR3: CASSQQAGGTTDTQYF; DNA: TGTGCCAGCAGCCAACAAGCGGGGGGAACCACAGATACGCAGTATTTT